These 27 T cell receptor beta chains share one sample of origin, sequenced in a study of shared clonotypes between healthy human individuals. The repertoire was sequenced with immunoSEQ multiplex PCR; TCRdb's copy has only in-frame clones and lacks some. There are some 2,400,000 clones in the sample; approximately 96% occur only once, and approximately 0.13% lies in the top ten. Sequenced sample: naive CD4+ T cells sorted from blood. Subset given: CD45RA+ positively selected. The origin of the receptors is a man younger than 35 in good health.

Notes on this clone: Other DNA sequences of this sample code for an identical CDR3. The chain uses TRBV4-3 and TRBJ2-7; the D is unclear. CDR3 size: 13 residues. Trimming took 0 bases from V and 4 from J, leaving 7 bases between them. Germline V gives CDR1 LGHNA, CDR2 YSLEER. The CDR3 reads CASSQDQGYEQYF. CDR3 in DNA: TGCGCCAGCAGCCAAGATCAAGGTTACGAGCAGTACTTC.

V usage is TRBV2 and J usage is TRBJ2-5; D call uncertain. Germline V gene sequence: CDR1 SNHLY, CDR2 FYNNEI. V lost 6 bases to trimming and J lost 1 base, with 12 bases between them. CDR3 length: 14 residues. Here the CDR3 DNA reads TGTGCCAGCAGGACGGGTTTCCTCCAAGAGACCCAGTACTTC. As protein: CASRTGFLQETQYF.

The chain is built from TRBV4-1 and TRBJ1-2, with D uncertain. The V end was cut by 4 bases, the J end by 4 bases, with 16 bases between. Germline CDR1 MGHRA, CDR2 YSYEKL. The CDR3 length is 15 residues. The CDR3 loop is CASSRAEASFYGYTF. CDR3 coding DNA: TGCGCCAGCAGCCGAGCGGAGGCGAGTTTCTATGGCTACACCTTC.

The V and J genes are TRBV6-5 and TRBJ2-4; D is perhaps TRBD2 (5 bases). This CDR3 has 13 amino acids. The germline gives CDR1 MNHEY, CDR2 SVGAGI. The V and J ends lost 7 bases and 7 bases respectively, with 14 bases between them. The CDR3 sequence is CASTQMGSNIQYF. CDR3 DNA: TGTGCCAGCACCCAAATGGGGAGTAACATTCAGTACTTC.

This chain uses TRBV2 with TRBJ2-7, with 8 bases identical to TRBD1. After removal of 8 bases from V and 6 bases from J, the junction contained 6 bases not matched to a gene. There are 12 residues in the CDR3. The germline V gene has CDR1 SNHLY and CDR2 FYNNEI. The CDR3 region is CASGQGPGEQYF. CDR3 sequence (DNA): TGTGCCAGCGGACAGGGACCAGGCGAGCAGTACTTC.

V usage is TRBV4-1 and J usage is TRBJ1-3; D is unresolved. Germline V gives CDR1 MGHRA, CDR2 YSYEKL. There are 16 residues in the CDR3. The V end lost 1 base, the J end lost 0 bases, and 10 bases lay between the germline ends. Written as DNA, the CDR3 is TGCGCCAGCAGCCAAGGTATCAGTCCCTCTGGAAACACCATATATTTT. Amino acids: CASSQGISPSGNTIYF.

This clone is a singleton in its sample. This chain connects TRBV5-5 to TRBJ1-6; no reliable D call. Germline V gene data show CDR1 as SGHKS and CDR2 as YYEKEE (reference sequence). CDR3 size: 14 residues. V lost 4 bases and J lost 8, with 13 bases in between. CDR3 protein: CASSLTLFYSPLHF. DNA of the CDR3: TGTGCCAGCAGCCTGACCCTATTTTATTCACCCCTCCACTTT.

In regard to this clone: Compared with germline, one end of the junction differs, possibly owing to a read error. This rearrangement joins TRBV7-7 to TRBJ2-5; 11 positions agree with TRBD2. The CDR3 consists of 15 residues. Germline CDR1 SSHAT, CDR2 FNYEAQ (reference sequence). CDR3 residues: CASSLDTTSGGTQYF. CDR3 DNA: TGTGCTAGCAGCTTAGATACCACTAGCGGGGGCACCCAGTACTTC.

This clone has more than one count but fewer than ten. The gene calls are TRBV6-1 and TRBJ2-7; D unresolved. V dropped 0 bases and J dropped 6 bases, with 6 bases sitting between them. Germline assignment: CDR1 MNHNS and CDR2 SASEGT. The CDR3 has 12 amino acids. The CDR3 loop is CASSEALFEQYF. CDR3 bases: TGTGCCAGCAGTGAAGCGCTTTTCGAGCAGTACTTC.

The chain couples TRBV13 to TRBJ2-5; D might be TRBD2 (5 bases). Trimming pared 2 bases from V and 4 bases from J, leaving 8 bases between. This CDR3 is built from 13 residues. CDR1 PRHDT and CDR2 FYEKMQ come from the germline V gene (reference sequence). The CDR3 DNA reads TGTGCCAGCAGCTTACGGGATCTAGAGACCCAGTACTTC. Amino acid sequence: CASSLRDLETQYF.

J is TRBJ2-5 and V is TRBV5-1; D not certain. The CDR3 consists of 15 residues. V lost 6 bases to trimming and J lost 5 bases, with 20 bases between them. In germline, CDR1 is SGHRS, CDR2 YFSETQ. As DNA, the CDR3 is TGCGCCAGCACCCCCGGGCCCTCTAGGGTGGAGACCCAGTACTTC. It is translated as CASTPGPSRVETQYF. The full variable domain, rest sourced from reference TRBV5-1 and TRBJ2-5, is KAGVTQTPRYLIKTRGQQVTLSCSPISGHRSVSWYQQTPGQGLQFLFEYFSETQRNKGNFPGRFSGRQFSNSRSEMNVSTLELGDSALYLCASTPGPSRVETQYFGPGTRLLVL.

This chain uses TRBV9 with TRBJ2-1; D may be TRBD2 (6 bases). Germline CDR1 and CDR2: SGDLS and YYNGEE. The CDR3 totals 16 residues. The V and J ends lost 0 bases and 0 bases respectively, with 10 bases between them. The CDR3 reads CASSVGTTSSYNEQFF. Here the CDR3 DNA reads TGTGCCAGCAGCGTAGGGACTACAAGCTCCTACAATGAGCAGTTCTTC.

This CDR3 reads CASSLAARALNTEAFF. CDR3 sequence (DNA): TGTGCCAGCAGCTTAGCGGCCCGGGCCCTGAACACTGAAGCTTTCTTT. V usage is TRBV7-2 and J usage is TRBJ1-1; D is uncertain. Germline CDR1 reads SGHTA; CDR2 reads FQGNSA. The CDR3 totals 16 residues. V was shortened by 0 bases and J by 0 bases, with 11 bases between the two germline ends.

The chain combines TRBV12-5 with TRBJ2-2, with D unclear. The germline V and J ends were trimmed by 2 bases and 0 bases, with 10 bases remaining between them. Germline V gene data show CDR1 as LGHNT and CDR2 as FRNRAP. The CDR3 covers 16 residues. DNA for the CDR3: TGTGCTAGTGGTTTGTTCAGGAAAGCGAACACCGGGGAGCTGTTTTTT. As protein: CASGLFRKANTGELFF.

The chain recombines TRBV6-1 with TRBJ1-1; D is uncertain. V lost 6 bases to trimming and J lost 5 bases, with 19 bases between them. The germline CDR1 and CDR2 sequences are MNHNS and SASEGT. The CDR3 consists of 15 residues. This CDR3 reads CASSASPGVGTEAFF. DNA for the CDR3: TGTGCCAGCAGCGCCTCCCCGGGTGTAGGGACTGAAGCTTTCTTT.

This chain uses TRBV5-6 with TRBJ2-2, with TRBD2 matching over 7 bases. Germline V CDR1 and CDR2: SGHDT, YYEEEE. V lost 4 bases to trimming and J lost 7 bases; unmatched junction nucleotides: 10. The CDR3 runs 15 residues. The CDR3 here is CASSPGGGRVGELFF. The CDR3 bases are TGTGCCAGCAGCCCAGGTGGCGGGAGAGTCGGGGAGCTGTTTTTT.

The gene calls are TRBV19 and TRBJ2-5; D not resolved. V shed 1 base and J shed 5 bases, with 8 bases lying between them. Germline CDR1 and CDR2: LNHDA and SQIVND (reference sequence). The CDR3 sequence is 13 residues long. In DNA form, the CDR3 reads TGTGCCAGTAGTATAGTTACCGCGGAGACCCAGTACTTC. Translated: CASSIVTAETQYF.

The chain couples TRBV10-2 to TRBJ1-2; the D gene is possibly TRBD1 (6 bases). The CDR3 consists of 12 residues. The V and J ends lost 8 bases and 2 bases respectively, with 9 bases between them. CDR1 WSHSY and CDR2 SAAADI come from the germline V gene. The CDR3 DNA is TGCGCCAGCGCGGGGGGCAACTATGGCTACACCTTC. This gives the protein CASAGGNYGYTF.

The chain links TRBV4-3 to TRBJ2-3; possibly TRBD2 for D (5 bases). Germline V CDR1 and CDR2: LGHNA, YSLEER. This CDR3 is 13 amino acids long. V dropped 1 base and J dropped 10 bases, with 12 bases sitting between them. CDR3 in DNA: TGCGCCAGCAGCCAAGTAATCGGGGTGGCGCAGTATTTT. Protein sequence: CASSQVIGVAQYF.

The chain joins TRBV28 to TRBJ1-6, with D unclear. The CDR3 has 13 amino acids. Trimming took 1 base from V and 14 from J, leaving 12 bases between them. Germline V gene sequence: CDR1 MDHEN, CDR2 SYDVKM. The CDR3 loop is CASSLLRGLALHF. Written as DNA, the CDR3 is TGTGCCAGCAGTTTATTGCGGGGTTTGGCCCTCCACTTT.

The V call is TRBV18, the J call TRBJ2-7; the D gene is possibly TRBD2 (6 bases). The germline V gene has CDR1 KGHSH and CDR2 LQKENI. The CDR3 length is 16 residues. V lost 3 bases, J lost 0 bases, and 15 bases lay in between. CDR3 sequence: CASSPIAARASYEQYF. The CDR3 nucleotides are TGTGCCAGCTCACCGATAGCGGCAAGGGCCTCCTACGAGCAGTACTTC.

To note about this clone: This CDR3 is also generated by other DNA sequences in the sample. The chain combines TRBV5-1 with TRBJ2-7; D is possibly TRBD2 (7 bases). The V and J ends lost 0 bases and 0 bases respectively, with 13 bases between them. Germline V gene data show CDR1 as SGHRS and CDR2 as YFSETQ. The CDR3 loop spans 16 amino acids. The CDR3 is CASSLAGGLSSYEQYF. DNA of the CDR3: TGCGCCAGCAGCTTGGCCGGGGGGCTCAGCTCCTACGAGCAGTACTTC.

The rearrangement uses TRBV7-2 and TRBJ1-1; TRBD1 agrees at 7 bases. V lost 4 bases and J lost 6; bases outside the gene matches: 8. CDR3 length: 14 residues. Germline V gene data show CDR1 as SGHTA and CDR2 as FQGNSA. As DNA, the CDR3 is TGTGCCAGCAGCTCCCGACAGGGTAGGCCTGAAGCTTTCTTT. Translated: CASSSRQGRPEAFF.

The rearrangement uses TRBV10-3 and TRBJ2-1, with 7 bases aligning to TRBD2. The length of the CDR3 is 15 residues. Germline values: CDR1 ENHRY, CDR2 SYGVKD. Unmatched junction bases numbered 9, after V lost 0 bases and J lost 10 bases. CDR3 region: CAISESSGSGQEQFF. CDR3 sequence (DNA): TGTGCCATCAGTGAGTCTTCGGGTAGCGGGCAAGAGCAGTTCTTC.

This clone came up once. This chain links TRBV7-2 with TRBJ2-3, with D perhaps matching TRBD1 or TRBD2 (5 bases each). The CDR3 spans 13 residues. Trimming took 5 bases from V and 4 from J, leaving 10 bases between them. The germline V gene encodes CDR1 SGHTA and CDR2 FQGNSA. The CDR3 reads CASSTRGPDTQYF. CDR3 sequence (DNA): TGTGCCAGCAGCACTAGGGGCCCAGATACGCAGTATTTT.

The DNA for the CDR3 is TGTGCCAGCAGCTTGACTACCTCCTACGAGCAGTACTTC. Amino acid sequence: CASSLTTSYEQYF. This rearrangement joins TRBV11-2 to TRBJ2-7; maybe TRBD2 (5 bases). The V gene lost 3 bases and the J gene lost 0 bases, with 6 bases spanning the gap. Germline V gene lookup returns CDR1 SGHAT and CDR2 FQNNGV. This CDR3 contains 13 residues. Full variable domain (remainder filled in from reference TRBV11-2 and TRBJ2-7): EAGVAQSPRYKIIEKRQSVAFWCNPISGHATLYWYQQILGQGPKLLIQFQNNGVVDDSQLPKDRFSAERLKGVDSTLKIQPAKLEDSAVYLCASSLTTSYEQYFGPGTRLTVT.

The rearrangement links TRBV10-3 to TRBJ1-3, with TRBD1 identical over 8 bases. The CDR3 consists of 14 residues. J was trimmed by 10 bases and V by 4 bases; bases with no gene match: 9. Germline loops: CDR1 ENHRY, CDR2 SYGVKD. For the CDR3, the DNA is TGTGCCATCAGTGCGGACAGGGCGCCAGGGACCATATATTTT. Translation gives CAISADRAPGTIYF.